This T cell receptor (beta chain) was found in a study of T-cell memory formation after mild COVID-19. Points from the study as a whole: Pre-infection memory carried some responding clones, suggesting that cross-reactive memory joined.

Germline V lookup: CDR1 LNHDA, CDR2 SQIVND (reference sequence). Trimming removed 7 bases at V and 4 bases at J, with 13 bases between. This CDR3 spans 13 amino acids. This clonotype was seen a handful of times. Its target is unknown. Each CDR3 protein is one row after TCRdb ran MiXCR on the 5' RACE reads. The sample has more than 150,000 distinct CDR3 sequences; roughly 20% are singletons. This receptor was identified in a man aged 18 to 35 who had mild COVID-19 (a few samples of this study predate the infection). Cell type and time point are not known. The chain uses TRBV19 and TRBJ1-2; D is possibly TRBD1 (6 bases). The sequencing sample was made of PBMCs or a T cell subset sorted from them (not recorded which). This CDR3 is CASTDATGYGYTF. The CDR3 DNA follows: TGTGCCAGTACGGATGCGACAGGCTATGGCTACACCTTC.